This TCR beta chain is from a study of blood T cell repertoires in COVID-19. The wider study: There were acute and convalescent COVID-19 samples, and they came from the United States, Italy and Spain.

Patients of the Seattle cohort, enrolled during active infection, were followed longitudinally. The CDR3 covers 14 residues. In the original processing: Estimation of nucleated cell counts relied on the amplification of reference gene primers. Sequencing used immunoSEQ multiplex PCR; TCRdb keeps in-frame clones, though not all of them. V and J calls and clone size are as listed in that table; D and trimming were resolved from the DNA. The sample records 70,000 or so clones, 86% being singletons. V is TRBV21-1 and J is TRBJ1-6. TRBV21-1 represents a pseudogene. The clonotype was recovered from a middle-aged man with COVID-19, enrolled during active disease. The sequencing sample was made of peripheral blood. This CDR3 reads CASPPGLVNSPLHF. CDR3 bases: TGTGCCAGCCCGCCGGGACTAGTCAATTCACCCCTCCACTTT.